Presented here are 32 T cell receptor beta chains from one specimen sequenced in a study of blood T cell repertoires in COVID-19. The assay was immunoSEQ multiplex PCR, and TCRdb's table has in-frame clones only and misses some. Of 200,000 to 300,000 clones listed, more than 85% were seen once; the top ten hold approximately 5.1%. The sequencing sample was made of peripheral blood. These receptors were obtained from a woman aged 60 to 75 with COVID-19, enrolled during active disease.

J is TRBJ2-3 and V is TRBV30; 7 positions match TRBD2. Looked up from germline, CDR1 is GTSNPN and CDR2 is SVGIG (reference sequence). The CDR3 spans 14 residues. V dropped 4 bases and J dropped 5; count of bases not matched to a gene: 9. The CDR3 region is CAWTSLGGIDTQYF. The CDR3 nucleotides are TGTGCCTGGACCAGCTTGGGAGGGATAGATACGCAGTATTTT.

The gene calls are TRBV5-1 and TRBJ2-3; 11 bases are a match to TRBD2. Germline V lookup: CDR1 SGHRS, CDR2 YFSETQ. CDR3 size: 16 residues. The V segment lost 2 bases and the J segment 0 bases; nucleotides outside the gene matches: 2. The CDR3 reads CASSFRTSGSTDTQYF. The CDR3 DNA reads TGCGCCAGCAGCTTCCGGACTAGCGGGAGCACAGATACGCAGTATTTT.

The V and J genes are TRBV3-1 (or the pseudogene TRBV3-2) and TRBJ2-5; TRBD2 agrees at 13 bases. CDR1 LGHDT and CDR2 YNNKEL come from the germline V gene (reference sequence). The V segment lost 1 base and the J segment 7 bases; nucleotides outside the gene matches: 6. The CDR3 has 16 amino acids. The CDR3: CASSQGTSGSVGTQYF. CDR3 coding DNA: TGTGCCAGCAGCCAAGGGACTAGCGGGAGTGTTGGGACCCAGTACTTC.

The chain combines TRBV27 with TRBJ1-1, with D possibly matching TRBD1 (5 bases). From germline, CDR1 is MNHEY and CDR2 SMNVEV (reference sequence). The CDR3 runs to 15 residues. The ends were cut back, 10 bases at V and 2 bases at J, with 20 bases in the middle. The CDR3 DNA reads as TGTGCCACCCGAACTTGGGGCGGGGTAAACACTGAAGCTTTCTTT. As protein: CATRTWGGVNTEAFF.

The rearrangement links TRBV19 to TRBJ1-6; D is perhaps TRBD1 (6 bases). Trimming took off 4 bases at V and 9 bases at J, with 13 bases between the two ends. This CDR3 has 14 residues. Germline lookup yields CDR1 LNHDA and CDR2 SQIVND (reference sequence). The CDR3 bases are TGTGCCAGTAGTACCGACAGGAGGAGTTCACCCCTCCACTTT. Translated: CASSTDRRSSPLHF.

CDR3 region: CASSPRTSGRYEQFF. The CDR3 DNA reads as TGTGCCAGCAGCCCTAGGACTAGCGGGAGATATGAGCAGTTCTTC. This chain connects TRBV9 to TRBJ2-1, with 13 bases aligning to TRBD2. The CDR3 sequence is 15 residues long. Germline V CDR1 and CDR2: SGDLS, YYNGEE. V lost 4 bases to trimming and J lost 8 bases; unmatched junction nucleotides: 6.

The gene calls are TRBV5-4 and TRBJ2-5; D call uncertain. Per germline, CDR1 SGHNT and CDR2 YYREEE (reference sequence). The CDR3 has 14 amino acids. The V end was cut by 4 bases, the J end by 0 bases, with 10 bases between. CDR3 protein: CASSIEIHQETQYF. DNA for the CDR3: TGTGCCAGCAGCATCGAGATCCACCAAGAGACCCAGTACTTC.

The chain links TRBV18 to TRBJ2-1, with 7 nucleotides matching TRBD2. This CDR3 contains 17 residues. The V gene end was trimmed by 2 bases and the J gene end by 0 bases; junction bases not matched to a gene: 7. Germline V gives CDR1 KGHSH, CDR2 LQKENI. The CDR3 nucleotides read TGTGCCAGCTCACCAGGGTCTAGCGGTAGCTCCTACAATGAGCAGTTCTTC. Amino acids: CASSPGSSGSSYNEQFF.

V gene TRBV4-3 combines with J gene TRBJ1-4; D is unresolved. V was cut by 4 bases and J by 6 bases, with 12 bases left in between. The germline V gene has CDR1 LGHNA and CDR2 YSLEER. This CDR3 has 14 residues. The CDR3 DNA follows: TGCGCCAGCAGCCTTGAATGGTCGGATGAAAAACTGTTTTTT. Protein: CASSLEWSDEKLFF.

This clone has a handful of counts. The J gene is TRBJ2-7, the V gene TRBV7-9; 11 nucleotides align to TRBD2. The CDR3 has 17 residues. The V segment lost 1 base and the J segment 0 bases; nucleotides outside the gene matches: 5. Germline V gives CDR1 SEHNR, CDR2 FQNEAQ (reference sequence). The CDR3 DNA sequence: TGTGCCAGCAGCTTAGGGCTAGCGGGAGGCTACTCCTACGAGCAGTACTTC. Its translation is CASSLGLAGGYSYEQYF.

This clone was observed a handful of times. This rearrangement joins TRBV6-6 to TRBJ2-2; D possibly corresponds to TRBD1 (6 bases). Trimming cost V 2 bases and J 0 bases, with 10 bases left between them. The CDR3 extends over 16 amino acids. Germline loops: CDR1 MNHNY, CDR2 SVGAGI (reference sequence). For the CDR3, the DNA is TGTGCCAGCAGTTACCATACAGGGTCGAACACCGGGGAGCTGTTTTTT. It specifies CASSYHTGSNTGELFF.

The rearrangement uses TRBV10-3 and TRBJ2-7; 11 nucleotides match TRBD2. Per the germline V gene, CDR1 is ENHRY and CDR2 is SYGVKD. The CDR3 spans 17 residues. V was pared by 10 bases and J by 3 bases, with 17 bases of the junction left unmatched. The CDR3 is CATTPRASGRMGYEQYF. DNA for the CDR3: TGTGCCACCACCCCCCGGGCTAGCGGGAGGATGGGCTACGAGCAGTACTTC.

V gene TRBV29-1 combines with J gene TRBJ2-5; TRBD2 matches 9 bases. This CDR3 has 12 amino acids. V trimming: 6 bases; J trimming: 4 bases; junction bases outside the gene matches: 3. Germline CDR1 SQVTM, CDR2 ANQGSEA. The CDR3 DNA follows: TGCAGCGTAGCGGGAGGCGGAGAGACCCAGTACTTC. Its protein is CSVAGGGETQYF.

The chain is built from TRBV27 and TRBJ2-1; tentatively, D is TRBD1 (5 bases). In germline, CDR1 is MNHEY, CDR2 SMNVEV (reference sequence). Trimming left V 5 bases short and J 2 bases short, with 13 bases between. The CDR3 runs to 15 residues. DNA of the CDR3: TGTGCCAGCAGTACACCAGACAGCGCCTACAATGAGCAGTTCTTC. It specifies CASSTPDSAYNEQFF.

The rearrangement links TRBV6-2 or TRBV6-3 to TRBJ2-5; perhaps TRBD2 as D (5 bases). The germline V gene has CDR1 MNHEY and CDR2 SVGEGT. V lost 6 bases to trimming and J lost 2 bases, with 16 bases between them. The CDR3 contains 15 residues. DNA of the CDR3: TGTGCCAGCAGCCGCCTTACTAGGAAACAAGAGACCCAGTACTTC. Translating it yields CASSRLTRKQETQYF.

V is TRBV9 and J is TRBJ2-3; D call uncertain. The CDR3 spans 12 residues. Germline V CDR1 and CDR2: SGDLS, YYNGEE. The V and J ends lost 7 bases and 2 bases respectively, with 8 bases between them. CDR3 sequence (DNA): TGTGCCAGCCGTGGAGCCACAGATACGCAGTATTTT. This encodes CASRGATDTQYF.

This clone was seen only a few times. The gene calls are TRBV18 and TRBJ2-5, with TRBD1 as a possible D gene (6 bases). The V gene lost 3 bases and the J gene lost 3 bases, with 8 bases spanning the gap. Germline-derived CDR1 and CDR2 are KGHSH and LQKENI. This CDR3 has 13 residues. CDR3 nucleotides: TGTGCCAGCTCACCGGGACAAGAAGAGACCCAGTACTTC. Its protein is CASSPGQEETQYF.

The J gene is TRBJ2-2, the V gene TRBV18; 12 bases agree with TRBD2. The CDR3 is 18 amino acids. V gave up 4 bases and J gave up 5 bases; unmatched junction bases: 11. CDR1 and CDR2 from the germline V gene are KGHSH and LQKENI. The CDR3 sequence: CASSLGLAGSRRTGELFF. The CDR3 nucleotides are TGTGCCAGCTCACTGGGACTAGCGGGTTCAAGACGTACCGGGGAGCTGTTTTTT.

The chain is built from TRBV28 and TRBJ1-2; TRBD1 is a possible D gene (5 bases). From germline, CDR1 is MDHEN and CDR2 SYDVKM. V shed 1 base and J shed 8 bases, with 14 bases lying between them. This CDR3 is 14 amino acids long. DNA of the CDR3: TGTGCCAGCAGTTTATTCCACCCAACAGGAGGCTACACCTTC. Its translation: CASSLFHPTGGYTF.

The genes are TRBV5-5 and TRBJ1-3; tentatively, D is TRBD1 (5 bases). Trimming pared 4 bases from V and 0 bases from J, leaving 14 bases between. This CDR3 has 16 residues. Germline CDR1 reads SGHKS; CDR2 reads YYEKEE (reference sequence). In DNA form, the CDR3 reads TGTGCCAGCAGCCAGGTGACAGTGAGCTCTGGAAACACCATATATTTT. Its protein is CASSQVTVSSGNTIYF.

The rearrangement links TRBV30 to TRBJ1-1; D remains unclear. Germline CDR1 reads GTSNPN; CDR2 reads SVGIG (reference sequence). The length of the CDR3 is 13 residues. Trimming pared 1 base from V and 0 bases from J, leaving 6 bases between. CDR3 nucleotide sequence: TGTGCCTGGAGTGAAACAGTGAACACTGAAGCTTTCTTT. This sequence encodes CAWSETVNTEAFF.

In regard to this clone: The sample holds other DNA sequences that translate to the same CDR3. The CDR3 protein is CASSPGINQPQHF. In DNA form, the CDR3 reads TGTGCCAGCAGCCCAGGGATCAATCAGCCCCAGCATTTT. V gene TRBV5-4 combines with J gene TRBJ1-5, with a possible D match to TRBD1 (5 bases). The V end was cut by 4 bases, the J end by 3 bases, with 8 bases between. The CDR3 spans 13 residues. Germline CDR1 reads SGHNT; CDR2 reads YYREEE (reference sequence).

Regarding this clone: The same CDR3 is also encoded by other DNA sequences in this sample. The J gene is TRBJ2-7, the V gene TRBV6-2 or TRBV6-3; TRBD2 matches 10 bases. The CDR3 runs 14 residues. Germline trimming cut 5 bases from V and 3 bases from J; bases unmatched to any gene: 4. From germline, CDR1 is MNHEY and CDR2 SVGEGT. In nucleotides, the CDR3 is TGTGCCAGCAGTCGACTAGCGGGCGGCTACGAGCAGTACTTC. It is translated as CASSRLAGGYEQYF.

In this sample, this clone turned up once. The chain has TRBV19 and TRBJ1-5; D uncertain. CDR1 and CDR2 from the germline V gene are LNHDA and SQIVND (reference sequence). The CDR3 has 15 amino acids. V lost 1 base and J 3 bases, leaving 10 bases between the germline ends. CDR3 DNA sequence: TGTGCCAGTAGTATAGTTCGGGGAGACAATCAGCCCCAGCATTTT. This translates into CASSIVRGDNQPQHF.

The gene calls are TRBV6-4 and TRBJ1-6, with D perhaps TRBD1 (5 bases). V was trimmed by 6 bases and J by 4 bases, leaving 13 bases between them. CDR1 is MRHNA and CDR2 is SNTAGT in the germline V gene. The CDR3 loop spans 15 amino acids. The CDR3 spells CASRADSTYNSPLHF. The DNA for the CDR3 is TGTGCCAGCAGGGCCGACAGCACTTATAATTCACCCCTCCACTTT.

This sequence joins TRBV5-8 and TRBJ2-7, with D perhaps matching TRBD1 (6 bases). Deletions cut 4 bases from V and 3 bases from J, with 11 bases between. CDR1 SGHTS and CDR2 YDEGEE come from the germline V gene. The CDR3 loop spans 13 amino acids. CDR3 region: CASSRRGNYEQYF. The CDR3, as DNA: TGTGCCAGCAGCCGCAGGGGAAACTACGAGCAGTACTTC.

CDR3: CSVRGGGQSGYTF. The CDR3 DNA is TGCAGCGTCAGAGGAGGGGGCCAGAGTGGCTACACCTTC. V gene TRBV29-1 combines with J gene TRBJ1-2, with 7 bases lining up with TRBD1. From germline, CDR1 is SQVTM and CDR2 ANQGSEA. The V segment lost 6 bases and the J segment 7 bases; nucleotides outside the gene matches: 11. This CDR3 is built from 13 residues.

The chain combines TRBV6-5 with TRBJ2-1; D is ambiguous. The CDR3 totals 13 residues. Trimming took off 0 bases at V and 7 bases at J, with 7 bases between the two ends. Germline V lookup: CDR1 MNHEY, CDR2 SVGAGI. In nucleotides, the CDR3 is TGTGCCAGCAGTTACTCTACGGTGAATGAGCAGTTCTTC. It translates to CASSYSTVNEQFF.

V and J are TRBV4-3 and TRBJ2-1, with TRBD2 matching 14 bases. The junction had 5 bases not matched to a gene; V was cut back by 1 base and J by 9 bases. From germline, CDR1 is LGHNA and CDR2 YSLEER. This CDR3 contains 16 residues. The CDR3 coding sequence is TGCGCCAGCAGCCAAGGACTAGCGGGAGGGAGGGTTGAGCAGTTCTTC. Amino acid sequence: CASSQGLAGGRVEQFF.

The rearrangement joins TRBV5-1 to TRBJ2-1; 7 nucleotides agree with TRBD2. This CDR3 is built from 18 residues. Trimming at V came to 4 bases and at J to 0 bases, leaving 13 bases not matched to a gene. Germline assignment: CDR1 SGHRS and CDR2 YFSETQ. The CDR3 DNA reads TGCGCCAGCAGCCCTATCGTTACTAGCGATAGCTCCTACAATGAGCAGTTCTTC. Its protein is CASSPIVTSDSSYNEQFF.

The chain combines TRBV7-2 with TRBJ2-1, with D possibly being TRBD2 (5 bases). Germline V CDR1 and CDR2: SGHTA, FQGNSA. There are 13 residues in the CDR3. The V end was cut by 5 bases, the J end by 3 bases, with 8 bases between. The CDR3 here is CASSRGNYNEQFF. The CDR3 bases are TGTGCCAGCAGCAGAGGGAACTACAATGAGCAGTTCTTC.

This chain uses TRBV3-1 (or the pseudogene TRBV3-2) with TRBJ2-1; no clear D gene. Trimming left V 0 bases short and J 6 bases short, with 12 bases between. The length of the CDR3 is 15 residues. From germline, CDR1 is LGHDT and CDR2 YNNKEL (reference sequence). CDR3 amino acids: CASSQDSRPGNEQFF. The CDR3 nucleotides are TGTGCCAGCAGCCAAGATAGCCGACCGGGCAATGAGCAGTTCTTC.